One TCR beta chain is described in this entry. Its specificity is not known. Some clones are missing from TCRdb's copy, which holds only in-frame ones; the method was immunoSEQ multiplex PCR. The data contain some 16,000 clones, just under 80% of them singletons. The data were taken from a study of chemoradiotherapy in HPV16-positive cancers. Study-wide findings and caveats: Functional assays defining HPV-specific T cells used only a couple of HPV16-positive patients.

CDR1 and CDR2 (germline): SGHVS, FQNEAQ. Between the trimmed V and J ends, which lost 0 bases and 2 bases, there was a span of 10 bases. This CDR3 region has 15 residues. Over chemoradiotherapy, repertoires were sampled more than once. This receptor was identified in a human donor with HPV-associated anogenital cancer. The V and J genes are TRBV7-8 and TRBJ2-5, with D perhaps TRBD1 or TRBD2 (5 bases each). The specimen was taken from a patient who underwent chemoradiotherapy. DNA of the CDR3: TGTGCCAGCAGCTTAGCAGGGACCCGACAAGAGACCCAGTACTTC. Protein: CASSLAGTRQETQYF.